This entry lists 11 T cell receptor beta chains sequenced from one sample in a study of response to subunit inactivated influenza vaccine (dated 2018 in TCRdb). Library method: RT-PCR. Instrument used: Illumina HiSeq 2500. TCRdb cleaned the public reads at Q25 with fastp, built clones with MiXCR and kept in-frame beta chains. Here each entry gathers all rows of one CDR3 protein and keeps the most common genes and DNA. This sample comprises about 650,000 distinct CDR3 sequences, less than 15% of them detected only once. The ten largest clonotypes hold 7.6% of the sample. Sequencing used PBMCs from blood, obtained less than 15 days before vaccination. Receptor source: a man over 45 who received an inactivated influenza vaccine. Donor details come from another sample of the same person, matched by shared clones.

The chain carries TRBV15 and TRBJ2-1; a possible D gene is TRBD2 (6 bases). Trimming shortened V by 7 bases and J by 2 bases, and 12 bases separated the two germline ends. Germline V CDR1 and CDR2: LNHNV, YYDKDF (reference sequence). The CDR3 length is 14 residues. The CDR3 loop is CATTVSSAYNEQFF. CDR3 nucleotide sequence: TGTGCCACCACCGTATCTAGCGCCTACAATGAGCAGTTCTTC.

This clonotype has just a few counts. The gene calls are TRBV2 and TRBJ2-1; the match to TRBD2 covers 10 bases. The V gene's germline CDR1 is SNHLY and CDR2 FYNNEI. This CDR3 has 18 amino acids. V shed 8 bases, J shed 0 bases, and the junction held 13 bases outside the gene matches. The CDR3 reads CASGLGGTSESSYNEQFF. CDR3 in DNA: TGTGCCAGCGGGTTGGGAGGGACTAGCGAGAGCTCCTACAATGAGCAGTTCTTC.

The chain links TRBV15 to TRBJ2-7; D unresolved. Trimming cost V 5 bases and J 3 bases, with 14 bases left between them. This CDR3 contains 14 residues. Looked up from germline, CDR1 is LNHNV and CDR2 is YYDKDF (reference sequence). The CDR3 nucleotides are TGTGCCACCAGCCCCGGAGTAGGGATCTACGAGCAGTACTTC. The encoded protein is CATSPGVGIYEQYF.

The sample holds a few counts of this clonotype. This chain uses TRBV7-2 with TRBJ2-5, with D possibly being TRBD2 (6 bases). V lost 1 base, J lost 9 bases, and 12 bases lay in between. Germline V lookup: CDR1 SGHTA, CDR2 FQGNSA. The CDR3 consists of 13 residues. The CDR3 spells CASSLEGRGPQYF. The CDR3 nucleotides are TGTGCCAGCAGCTTAGAAGGGCGGGGCCCCCAGTACTTC.

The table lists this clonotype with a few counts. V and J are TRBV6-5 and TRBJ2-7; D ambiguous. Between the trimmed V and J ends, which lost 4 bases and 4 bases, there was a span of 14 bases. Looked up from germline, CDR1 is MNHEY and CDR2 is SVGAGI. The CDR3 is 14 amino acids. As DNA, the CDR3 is TGTGCCAGCAGTTTAGACCCTCCTCCGTACGAGCAGTACTTC. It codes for CASSLDPPPYEQYF.

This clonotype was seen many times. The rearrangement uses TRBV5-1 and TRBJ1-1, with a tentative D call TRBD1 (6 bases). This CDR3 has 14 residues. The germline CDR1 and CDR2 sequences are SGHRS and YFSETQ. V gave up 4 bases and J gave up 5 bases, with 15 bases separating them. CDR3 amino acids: CASSTANRETEAFF. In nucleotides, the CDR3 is TGCGCCAGCAGCACCGCTAACAGGGAAACTGAAGCTTTCTTT.

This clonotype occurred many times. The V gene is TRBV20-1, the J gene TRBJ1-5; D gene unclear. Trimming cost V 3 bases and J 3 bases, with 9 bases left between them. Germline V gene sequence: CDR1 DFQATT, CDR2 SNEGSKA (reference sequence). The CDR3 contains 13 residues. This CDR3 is CSARSQVNQPQHF. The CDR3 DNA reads TGCAGTGCTAGGTCCCAGGTCAATCAGCCCCAGCATTTT.

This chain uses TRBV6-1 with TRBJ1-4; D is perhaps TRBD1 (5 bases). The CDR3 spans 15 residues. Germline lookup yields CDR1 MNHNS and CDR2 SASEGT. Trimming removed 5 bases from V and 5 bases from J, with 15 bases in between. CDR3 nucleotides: TGTGCCAGCAGTCTAGATGACAGTTTCAATGAAAAACTGTTTTTT. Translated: CASSLDDSFNEKLFF.

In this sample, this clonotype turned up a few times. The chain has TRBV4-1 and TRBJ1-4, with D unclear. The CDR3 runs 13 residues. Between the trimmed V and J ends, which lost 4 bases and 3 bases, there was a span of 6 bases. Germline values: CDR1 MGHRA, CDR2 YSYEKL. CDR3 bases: TGCGCCAGCAGCCTCCGAGCTAATGAAAAACTGTTTTTT. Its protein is CASSLRANEKLFF.

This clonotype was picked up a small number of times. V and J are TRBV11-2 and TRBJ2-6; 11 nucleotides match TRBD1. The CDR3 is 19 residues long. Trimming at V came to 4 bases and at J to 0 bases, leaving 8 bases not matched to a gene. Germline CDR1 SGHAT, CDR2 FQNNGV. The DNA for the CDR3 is TGTGCCAGCAGCTCCCTCGCAGGACAGGGGGCCTCTGGGGCCAACGTCCTGACTTTC. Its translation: CASSSLAGQGASGANVLTF. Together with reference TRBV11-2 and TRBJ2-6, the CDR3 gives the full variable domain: EAGVAQSPRYKIIEKRQSVAFWCNPISGHATLYWYQQILGQGPKLLIQFQNNGVVDDSQLPKDRFSAERLKGVDSTLKIQPAKLEDSAVYLCASSSLAGQGASGANVLTFGAGSRLTVL.

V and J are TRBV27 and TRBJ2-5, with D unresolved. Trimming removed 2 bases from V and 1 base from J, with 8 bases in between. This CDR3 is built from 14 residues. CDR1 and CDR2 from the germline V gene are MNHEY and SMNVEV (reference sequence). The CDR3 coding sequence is TGTGCCAGCAGTTTAATTTGGTCCCAAGAGACCCAGTACTTC. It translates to CASSLIWSQETQYF.